This TCR beta chain was found in a study of cytomegalovirus exposure and HLA in healthy donors (dated by TCRdb to about 2017). For the study in its entirety: An earlier analysis of roughly 500 of the donors reported 250 to 300 Gb of sequence data and around 120 million unique TCR beta sequences from some 180 million T cells. Among the roughly 370 genotyped donors, around 81% belonged to the genetic ancestry cluster associated with self-reported Caucasian donors. Typing coverage differed by locus: A, B, C, DRB1 and DQB1 were typed in roughly 620-640 donors, DQA1 in about 560, DPA1 in some 610, and DPB1 in approximately 450. An earlier analysis of 587 of the donors applied high-throughput TCR beta sequencing to assess whether each TCR beta V gene segment acted as functional or pseudogenic. Along with the approximately 650-subject first cohort, a separate validation cohort of more than 90 different subjects was used. The aim of the study was to test whether cataloging public T cell receptors could identify signatures of past pathogen exposure. The study used immunosequencing to profile the T cell repertoires of approximately 630 subjects and linked those repertoires to cytomegalovirus serostatus. In a later analysis, previously published TCR beta repertoires from about 640 donors were re-analyzed and high-resolution HLA genotyping was added so that TCR occurrence patterns could be studied. Rather than drawing on any new phenotypic data, the later analysis identified candidate immune exposures from TCR beta sequences and the way those sequences occurred across donors. Because of strong linkage in the cohort, roughly five DR-DQ haplotypes were treated as single units for association and clustering. The study combined high-throughput TCR immunosequencing, statistical association of individual TCRs with disease status, and machine learning to predict cytomegalovirus infection status. Across approximately 400 genotyped donors of the cohort, an average of about 240,000 unique TCR beta nucleotide sequences per donor were sequenced, and roughly a sixth of those sequences were non-productive. Donor age, sex, ethnicity and CMV serostatus were compiled together with the repertoire data. Genome-wide SNP genotypes for about 55% of the 666 donors were used in a later genetic analysis, which treated that subset as a discovery cohort. Approximately 310 gigabases of sequencing data and approximately 80 million unique TCR sequences were included in an early release covering about 600 HLA-typed donors. Every discovery cohort repertoire had been produced on one sequencing platform. Class I and class II HLA loci were covered by the typing at four-digit resolution.

Comments on this clone: It lacks a known antigen. Its ends do not fully match the called genes, so a read error is possible.

Library preparation was by the immunoSEQ multiplex PCR assay. For the multiplex PCR, a mixture combining 60 forward primers for TCR Vbeta segments and 13 reverse primers for TCR Jbeta segments was used. A multiplex PCR assay on genomic DNA amplified the CDR3 region of rearranged TCR beta genes. The amplified TCR beta libraries were sequenced on the Illumina HiSeq System as 87-base-pair reads. As for the authors' bioinformatics: A later analysis counted tens of millions of unique TCR beta chains across the 550 to 750 repertoires, and 9 million to 14 million of these chains were shared by at least two donors. Raw reads were error-corrected and collapsed into unique sequences with a nearest-neighbor algorithm that merged closely related sequences to remove PCR and sequencing errors. To assign V, D and J gene segments, CDR3 sequences were aligned to IMGT reference sequences. For a sequence to be retained, a match of at least six nucleotides to both a V gene segment and a J gene segment was required. Rearrangements were called productive when the CDR3 lacked stop codons and stayed in frame with V and J; all others were non-productive. CDR3 was defined according to IMGT convention as the region running from the second conserved V-encoded cysteine to the conserved J-encoded phenylalanine. Sequences without an unambiguous match to a single V gene segment were excluded from the earlier analysis of 450 to 650 of the donors. An earlier analysis of 500 to 700 of the donors classified V segments as functional when productive rearrangements were above 56.7% and as segregating when the standard deviation between donors was above 5%. A statistical classification framework was developed to diagnose cytomegalovirus status using the catalog of TCR beta chain sequences. In a later analysis, V and J genes were assigned by comparing TCR nucleotide sequences against IMGT/GENE-DB human TR gene sequences. In a later analysis, CDR3 sequences and most-parsimonious VDJ recombination scenarios were assigned using the TCRdist pipeline. In a later analysis, every TCR beta chain was defined by the combination of its CDR3 amino acid sequence and its V-gene family, and reads without a unique V-gene family were dropped. A later analysis removed 500 to 650 highly shared, low-generation-probability nucleotide sequences to deal with suspected cross-contamination and a sequencing artifact. In a later analysis, a clonal expansion index was calculated for each public chain from normalized within-repertoire ranks of inferred template counts. A later analysis computed generation probabilities with a VDJ recombination model fitted to out-of-frame rearrangements, and checked the results against IGoR. Hypergeometric tests were used in a later analysis to score TCR-TCR, TCR-HLA and TCR-CMV co-occurrence, with a repertoire-size bias correction applied to the TCR pairs. In a later analysis, false discovery rates were estimated by permuting HLA or CMV assignments 20 times. In a later analysis, co-occurring TCRs were grouped using DBSCAN, with TCRdist sequence similarity added in when clustering inside HLA-allele-positive subsets. Repertoires with fewer than 30,000 or more than 120,000 public chains were left out of co-occurrence clustering, as were about 5 repertoires with anomalous nucleotide sharing. TCRdb carries this immuneACCESS record with in-frame sequences only. Its versions omit some clonotypes, under half of them owing to an unresolved V gene in the studies checked, with the rest unexplained. V and J calls and clone size follow that table, whereas D and trimming were derived from the DNA. In this sample the table shows roughly 120,000 clones, roughly 79% of which occur a single time. The top ten clones comprise roughly 1.5% of the sample.

From cysteine to phenylalanine, the CDR3 is 13 amino acids long. The retained sequence is limited to the CDR3, 39 bases, with the frame set at the first base. Reading the germline V gene (reference sequence) gives CDR1 SSHAT and CDR2 FNYEAQ. Overall results and qualifications from the work: Because HLA typing was unavailable for some donors at each locus, only the typed subset was used in association tests. Compared with equally common non-associated chains, HLA-associated TCR beta chains in a later analysis were more clonally expanded and had lower generation probabilities. Assigning TCR associations to individual alleles was difficult when HLA alleles, especially DR and DQ, strongly co-occurred. The classifier was reported to diagnose cytomegalovirus status with high specificity and sensitivity in both the original cohort and the validation cohort. It was suggested by the authors that the approach could potentially be generalized to other disease states and immunological phenotypes. A cluster of highly shared sequence variants was judged likely to be a technical artifact of the sequencing pipeline. The cohort was sequenced for TCR beta chains only, and without alpha or paired-chain data the features that could be detected were limited. A later analysis found that TCR association rates varied across HLA loci, with DRB1 alleles showing the most associated TCRs and HLA-C alleles the fewest. A later genetic analysis reported fewer N-insertions in productive TCRs among donors in an Asian-associated ancestry cluster than the roughly 650-donor mean. A later analysis reported that several top co-occurrence clusters appeared linked to parvovirus B19, influenza, CMV and Epstein-Barr virus. The study gave a list of under 200 TCR beta chains associated with cytomegalovirus. The 87-base-pair reads could not distinguish some IMGT-functional V segments, including TRBV6-2 and TRBV6-3, so those segments were excluded. While some public TCRs were present in many individuals, most TCR sequences turned up only very rarely across donors. The only immune exposure information available for the cohort was CMV serostatus. Because counts were too low, more than 15 rarely observed V segments, including chromosome 9 orphons, were left out of the earlier analysis of roughly 600 of the donors. A further reported finding was that TCR beta sequences accurately predicted the HLA-A and HLA-B alleles for most subjects in the first cohort. A later analysis associated 15,000 or so TCR beta sequences with specific HLA alleles at a false discovery rate of 0.05. Three of the identified cytomegalovirus-associated TCR beta chains were confirmed in vitro to be specific for cytomegalovirus antigens. In a later analysis, most CMV-associated TCR beta chains were found to appear HLA-restricted, with HLA associations seemingly driven largely by CMV exposure. An earlier analysis of approximately 530 of the donors showed that most TCR beta V segments appeared in productive rearrangements either about 90% or about 30% of the time, which broadly matched IMGT annotations. Correlated functional status among segregating V segments might be attributable to linkage disequilibrium, but an unknown experimental factor could not be ruled out. In a later genetic analysis, a missense DCLRE1C variant was associated with V-gene and J-gene trimming of TCR beta chains, and the association was replicated in an independent cohort. The presence/absence analyses assumed that sequencing depth was roughly uniform across donors, and that assumption may not be true.

In total, about 650 healthy bone marrow donors made up the cohort. At the time of sampling, all cohort members were nominally healthy, though unrecorded immune exposures were likely present. The donor was CMV seronegative and was included in the group of hundreds of seronegative cohort members. Each donor provided a peripheral blood sample, and peripheral blood mononuclear cells were used for TCR beta sequencing. Genomic DNA extraction from the blood cell samples was performed with the Qiagen DNeasy Blood Extraction Kit. The sample was PBMCs. The receptor was derived from a young woman in good health and CMV-seronegative. Recombination connected TRBV7-7 to TRBJ2-5, with the D gene call left open. The nucleotide sequence is given as TGTGCTAGCAGCTTTAGGCGGCGGGAGACCCAGTACTTC. It translates as CASSFRRRETQYF.